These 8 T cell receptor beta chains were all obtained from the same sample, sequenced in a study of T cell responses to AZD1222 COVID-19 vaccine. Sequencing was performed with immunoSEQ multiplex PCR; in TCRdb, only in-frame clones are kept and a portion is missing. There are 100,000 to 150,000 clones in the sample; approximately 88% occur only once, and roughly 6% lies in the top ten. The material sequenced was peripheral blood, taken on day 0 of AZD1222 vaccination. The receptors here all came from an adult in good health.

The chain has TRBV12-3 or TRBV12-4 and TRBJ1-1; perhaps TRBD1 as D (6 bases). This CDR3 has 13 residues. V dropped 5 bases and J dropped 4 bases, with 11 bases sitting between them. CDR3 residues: CASSHGGPTEAFF. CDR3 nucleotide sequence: TGTGCCAGCAGTCACGGGGGGCCCACTGAAGCTTTCTTT.

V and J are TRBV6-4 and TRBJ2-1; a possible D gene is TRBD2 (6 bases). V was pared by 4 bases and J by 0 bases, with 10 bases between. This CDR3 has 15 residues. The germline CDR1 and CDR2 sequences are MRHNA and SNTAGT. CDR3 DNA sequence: TGTGCCAGCAGTGGGGAGGCGAGCTCCTACAATGAGCAGTTCTTC. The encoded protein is CASSGEASSYNEQFF.

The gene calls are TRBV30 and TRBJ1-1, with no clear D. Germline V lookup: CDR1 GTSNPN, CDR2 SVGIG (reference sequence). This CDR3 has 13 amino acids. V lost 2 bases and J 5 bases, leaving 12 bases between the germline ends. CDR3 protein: CAWSQESVTEAFF. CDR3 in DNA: TGTGCCTGGAGTCAGGAAAGCGTGACTGAAGCTTTCTTT.

The DNA of the CDR3 is TGCGCCAGCAGCCAAGATGCCGGGTACGAGCAGTACTTC. Translating it yields CASSQDAGYEQYF. The chain has TRBV4-1 and TRBJ2-7, with no clear D. Germline V gene lookup returns CDR1 MGHRA and CDR2 YSYEKL. The CDR3 is 13 amino acids. V lost 0 bases and J 4 bases, leaving 7 bases between the germline ends.

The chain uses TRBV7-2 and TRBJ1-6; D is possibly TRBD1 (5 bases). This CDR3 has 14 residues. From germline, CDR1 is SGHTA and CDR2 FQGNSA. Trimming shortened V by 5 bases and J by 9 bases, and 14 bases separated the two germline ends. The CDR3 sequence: CASSIGTAASPLHF. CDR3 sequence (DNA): TGTGCCAGCAGCATCGGGACTGCCGCTTCACCCCTCCACTTT.

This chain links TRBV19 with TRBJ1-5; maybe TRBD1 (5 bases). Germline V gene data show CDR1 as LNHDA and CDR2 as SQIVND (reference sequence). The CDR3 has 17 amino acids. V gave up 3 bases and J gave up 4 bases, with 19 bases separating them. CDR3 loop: CASSMGRGGETNQPQHF. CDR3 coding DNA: TGTGCCAGTAGTATGGGGAGAGGAGGGGAGACTAATCAGCCCCAGCATTTT.

CDR3 bases: TGTGCCAGTGGAATCCGGGACAGGCCCTCCCGCTACACCTTC. As protein: CASGIRDRPSRYTF. The chain combines TRBV19 with TRBJ1-2; 8 positions match TRBD1. The CDR3 runs to 14 residues. Trimming at V came to 8 bases and at J to 9 bases, leaving 14 bases not matched to a gene. CDR1 is LNHDA, CDR2 SQIVND, per germline (reference sequence).

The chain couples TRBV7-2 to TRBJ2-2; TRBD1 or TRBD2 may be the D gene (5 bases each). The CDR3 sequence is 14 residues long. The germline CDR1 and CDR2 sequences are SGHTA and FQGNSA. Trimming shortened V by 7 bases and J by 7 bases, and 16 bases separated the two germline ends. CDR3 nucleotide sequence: TGTGCCAGCAACCCGGGGCCTAGAGGCGGGGAGCTGTTTTTT. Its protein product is CASNPGPRGGELFF. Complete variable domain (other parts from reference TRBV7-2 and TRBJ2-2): GAGVSQSPSNKVTEKGKDVELRCDPISGHTALYWYRQSLGQGLEFLIYFQGNSAPDKSGLPSDRFSAERTGGSVSTLTIQRTQQEDSAVYLCASNPGPRGGELFFGEGSRLTVL.